These 27 T cell receptor beta chains were sequenced from one sample in a study of T cell repertoires in cytomegalovirus infection. No cognate antigen is known for these TCRs. TCRdb re-analysed the reads in MiXCR, keeping a single row per CDR3 protein. This table has roughly 990,000 distinct CDR3 sequences, roughly 30% appearing once. This material consisted of cultured CD8+ T cells from PBMCs, taken from culture after CMV antigen stimulation. The receptors stem from a human donor in good health (CMV status not recorded). Some clones in this sample may be carry-over from other donors' samples.

As to this clonotype: Just one base apart from a much larger clone, this may be a read error. The chain uses TRBV7-4 and TRBJ2-3, with TRBD1 matching over 10 bases. Germline assignment: CDR1 SGHVT and CDR2 SQSDAQ. This CDR3 is built from 17 residues. In nucleotides, the CDR3 is TGTGTCAGCAGCTCTCTCGACAGGGGGCGAGTTGGAGATACGCAGTATTTT. It encodes CVSSSLDRGRVGDTQYF.

In its sample, this clonotype was seen a few times. V usage is TRBV7-2 and J usage is TRBJ1-3; D is unresolved. V lost 1 base and J lost 0, with 13 bases in between. Germline lookup yields CDR1 SGHTA and CDR2 FQGNSA. The CDR3 is 17 residues long. Written as DNA, the CDR3 is TGTGCCAGCAGCTTAGAATCCCGAGCTACCTCTGGAAACACCATATATTTT. Translated, it gives CASSLESRATSGNTIYF.

In DNA, the CDR3 is TGTGCCAGCAGCTCCAGTTGGGATAATTCACCCCTCCACTTT. It codes for CASSSSWDNSPLHF. The gene calls are TRBV7-9 and TRBJ1-6; D is unclear. Germline CDR1 is SEHNR and CDR2 is FQNEAQ (reference sequence). Trimming took off 4 bases at V and 5 bases at J, with 9 bases between the two ends. This CDR3 spans 14 amino acids. The whole variable domain, remainder taken from reference TRBV7-9 and TRBJ1-6, is DTGVSQNPRHKITKRGQNVTFRCDPISEHNRLYWYRQTLGQGPEFLTYFQNEAQLEKSRLLSDRFSAERPKGSFSTLEIQRTEQGDSAMYLCASSSSWDNSPLHFGNGTRLTVT.

The chain carries TRBV27 and TRBJ2-7, with a weak D call TRBD2 (6 bases). Trimming pared 5 bases from V and 4 bases from J, leaving 21 bases between. The CDR3 has 16 residues. The germline V gene has CDR1 MNHEY and CDR2 SMNVEV (reference sequence). The CDR3 loop reads CASSISQGDSLYEQYF. CDR3 nucleotides: TGTGCCAGCAGTATCTCGCAAGGGGACTCTTTGTACGAGCAGTACTTC.

This clonotype was seen more than once but under ten times. The rearrangement uses TRBV6-1 and TRBJ2-7, with a tentative D call TRBD1 (5 bases). V dropped 1 base and J dropped 3 bases, with 16 bases sitting between them. CDR3 length: 16 residues. In germline, CDR1 is MNHNS, CDR2 SASEGT. Here the CDR3 reads CASSEGLDLGVYEQYV. CDR3 sequence (DNA): TGTGCCAGCAGTGAAGGGCTGGATTTAGGGGTCTACGAGCAGTACGTC.

This clonotype was found many times. J is TRBJ2-6 and V is TRBV7-6, with D unclear. The CDR3 is 18 amino acids. CDR1 SGHVS and CDR2 FNYEAQ come from the germline V gene. Deletions cut 5 bases from V and 0 bases from J, with 17 bases between. CDR3 loop: CASSPETNLYSGANVLTF. The CDR3 DNA reads TGTGCCAGCAGCCCAGAGACGAACCTTTACTCTGGGGCCAACGTCCTGACTTTC.

The chain links TRBV28 to TRBJ2-6, with a tentative D call TRBD1 (6 bases). The V end lost 3 bases, the J end lost 0 bases, and 12 bases lay between the germline ends. Per germline, CDR1 MDHEN and CDR2 SYDVKM. This CDR3 is 17 amino acids long. The CDR3 region is CASSFFQGTSGANVLTF. CDR3 coding DNA: TGTGCCAGCAGTTTTTTCCAGGGGACCTCTGGGGCCAACGTCCTGACTTTC. Together with reference TRBV28 and TRBJ2-6, the CDR3 gives the full variable domain: DVKVTQSSRYLVKRTGEKVFLECVQDMDHENMFWYRQDPGLGLRLIYFSYDVKMKEKGDIPEGYSVSREKKERFSLILESASTNQTSMYLCASSFFQGTSGANVLTFGAGSRLTVL.

The chain links TRBV14 to TRBJ1-1; no firm D call. The CDR3 contains 14 residues. V was shortened by 5 bases and J by 3 bases, with 13 bases between the two germline ends. Germline CDR1 reads SGHDN; CDR2 reads FVKESK. The CDR3 spells CASSEWGKDTEAFF. The DNA for the CDR3 is TGTGCCAGCAGCGAGTGGGGTAAGGACACTGAAGCTTTCTTT.

Comments on this clonotype: A much larger clone lies one base from this, so it may be a read error. This chain links TRBV7-6 with TRBJ2-1; 9 bases map to TRBD1. This CDR3 is 13 amino acids long. Germline CDR1 reads SGHVS; CDR2 reads FNYEAQ. CDR3: CANSFGTGTEQFF. For the CDR3, the DNA is TGTGCCAACAGCTTCGGGACAGGGACTGAGCAGTTCTTC.

This chain links TRBV4-2 with TRBJ1-2; possible D gene TRBD1, 5 bases. Germline V lookup: CDR1 LGHNA, CDR2 YNFKEQ. Trimming shortened V by 0 bases and J by 6 bases, and 14 bases separated the two germline ends. The CDR3 runs to 15 residues. CDR3 amino acids: CASSQEDIPLDGYTF. The CDR3 region has the DNA TGTGCCAGCAGCCAAGAGGACATACCCCTGGATGGCTACACCTTC.

The chain employs TRBV20-1 and TRBJ1-5, with unresolved D. This CDR3 contains 17 residues. V lost 3 bases to trimming and J lost 0 bases, with 18 bases between them. Germline V gene sequence: CDR1 DFQATT, CDR2 SNEGSKA (reference sequence). CDR3 coding DNA: TGCAGTGCTAGCCGTGGCCCTTCCAGATATAGCAATCAGCCCCAGCATTTT. It is translated as CSASRGPSRYSNQPQHF.

The chain combines TRBV27 with TRBJ2-5; 8 bases fit TRBD2. This CDR3 comprises 14 residues. Losses at the gene ends were 8 bases for V and 6 bases for J; bases not matched to a gene: 11. Per the germline V gene, CDR1 is MNHEY and CDR2 is SMNVEV (reference sequence). The CDR3 nucleotides read TGTGCCAGCCTTGGTGGACCGGGGGGGAAGACCCAGTACTTC. Protein sequence: CASLGGPGGKTQYF.

The chain combines TRBV6-1 with TRBJ2-1; D gene unclear. The germline gives CDR1 MNHNS, CDR2 SASEGT. The ends were cut back, 5 bases at V and 5 bases at J, with 10 bases in the middle. CDR3 length: 13 amino acids. In DNA form, the CDR3 reads TGTGCCAGCAGTCCGTACAGCAACAATGAGCAGTTCTTC. This sequence encodes CASSPYSNNEQFF.

This clonotype was counted many times. The V gene is TRBV7-2, the J gene TRBJ1-3; TRBD1 matches 8 bases. This CDR3 region has 16 residues. Germline lookup yields CDR1 SGHTA and CDR2 FQGNSA. With 5 bases clipped from V and 1 base from J, the junction kept 7 bases outside the gene matches. The CDR3 protein is CASSPDRAVSGNTIYF. CDR3 nucleotide sequence: TGTGCCAGCAGCCCGGACAGGGCCGTGTCTGGAAACACCATATATTTT.

The chain is built from TRBV7-9 and TRBJ2-7, with D tentatively TRBD1 or TRBD2 (5 bases each). V lost 4 bases and J 2 bases, leaving 18 bases between the germline ends. This CDR3 comprises 16 residues. Germline assignment: CDR1 SEHNR and CDR2 FQNEAQ (reference sequence). CDR3 residues: CASSSNSGTVPYEQYF. The CDR3 DNA reads as TGTGCCAGCAGCTCTAATTCGGGGACGGTCCCCTACGAGCAGTACTTC.

This clonotype was seen more than once but under ten times. This chain connects TRBV27 to TRBJ1-2; D might be TRBD1 (6 bases). The germline CDR1 and CDR2 sequences are MNHEY and SMNVEV (reference sequence). There are 15 residues in the CDR3. V was pared by 0 bases and J by 3 bases, with 11 bases between. The CDR3 loop reads CASSLSGRGHYGYTF. CDR3 nucleotides: TGTGCCAGCAGTTTATCGGGCAGGGGCCACTATGGCTACACCTTC.

This clonotype was detected once. This chain connects TRBV2 to TRBJ1-6; D may be TRBD1 (6 bases). This CDR3 is 15 amino acids long. CDR1 and CDR2 from the germline V gene are SNHLY and FYNNEI. V was clipped by 0 bases and J by 6 bases, with 9 bases between them. The CDR3 spells CASSEAGQFNSPLHF. The CDR3 nucleotides read TGTGCCAGCAGTGAAGCCGGACAGTTTAATTCACCCCTCCACTTT.

A few counts support this clonotype. This CDR3 is CASSGQTGTGVSNEQFF. CDR3 DNA: TGTGCCAGCAGTGGCCAGACCGGGACAGGGGTGAGCAATGAGCAGTTCTTC. J is TRBJ2-1 and V is TRBV6-1; 10 positions match TRBD1. V dropped 4 bases and J dropped 6; count of bases not matched to a gene: 12. This CDR3 is 17 amino acids long. CDR1 MNHNS and CDR2 SASEGT come from the germline V gene.

This clonotype was detected ten times or more. This chain connects TRBV7-9 to TRBJ2-3, with TRBD1 matching 10 bases. CDR1 is SEHNR, CDR2 FQNEAQ, per germline (reference sequence). The length of the CDR3 is 17 residues. V lost 3 bases, J lost 0 bases, and 6 bases stayed unmatched. The CDR3 loop reads CASSFPWTGGSTDTQYF. The CDR3 DNA reads TGTGCCAGCAGCTTCCCGTGGACAGGGGGAAGCACAGATACGCAGTATTTT.

This rearrangement joins TRBV10-3 to TRBJ1-2, with 8 bases lining up with TRBD1. CDR3 size: 13 residues. Per the germline V gene, CDR1 is ENHRY and CDR2 is SYGVKD. Unmatched junction bases numbered 4, after V lost 6 bases and J lost 4 bases. The CDR3 bases are TGTGCCATCAGGACAGGGGACATCTATGGCTACACCTTC. Its translation: CAIRTGDIYGYTF.

CDR3: CASSLDRGANEKLFF. CDR3 nucleotides: TGTGCCAGCAGCTTAGACAGGGGAGCTAATGAAAAACTGTTTTTT. The rearrangement links TRBV7-6 to TRBJ1-4; 7 bases fit TRBD1. Germline V gene sequence: CDR1 SGHVS, CDR2 FNYEAQ. The CDR3 runs 15 residues. The ends lost 1 base at V and 3 bases at J; junction bases unmatched: 2. Full variable domain (outside the CDR3, taken from reference TRBV7-6 and TRBJ1-4): GAGVSQSPRYKVTKRGQDVALRCDPISGHVSLYWYRQALGQGPEFLTYFNYEAQQDKSGLPNDRFSAERPEGSISTLTIQRTEQRDSAMYRCASSLDRGANEKLFFGSGTQLSVL.

V usage is TRBV19 and J usage is TRBJ2-7, with unresolved D. The CDR3 spans 14 residues. Trimming removed 5 bases from V and 4 bases from J, with 15 bases in between. CDR1 is LNHDA and CDR2 is SQIVND in the germline V gene (reference sequence). The CDR3 protein is CASSLGPSGYEQYF. CDR3 DNA: TGTGCCAGTAGTCTCGGGCCTTCGGGTTACGAGCAGTACTTC.

The chain has TRBV2 and TRBJ2-1; D may be TRBD1 or TRBD2 (5 bases each). The CDR3 length is 16 residues. The V gene lost 3 bases and the J gene lost 6 bases, with 18 bases spanning the gap. Germline CDR1 reads SNHLY; CDR2 reads FYNNEI. This chain's CDR3 is CASSEPREPTLNEQFF. The CDR3 nucleotides read TGTGCCAGCAGTGAGCCCAGGGAGCCCACTCTCAATGAGCAGTTCTTC.

This clonotype appeared many times. This chain links TRBV7-6 with TRBJ2-3, with 7 bases that match TRBD2. Germline loops: CDR1 SGHVS, CDR2 FNYEAQ. The CDR3 spans 16 residues. Trimming removed 4 bases from V and 4 bases from J; junction bases left unmatched: 11. The CDR3 loop is CASSSPSGTNSDTQYF. The CDR3 DNA reads TGTGCCAGCAGCTCCCCCTCCGGGACTAACTCAGATACGCAGTATTTT.

This clonotype was detected many times. V and J are TRBV7-9 and TRBJ2-6, with no clear D. V gave up 9 bases and J gave up 0 bases, with 15 bases separating them. The CDR3 is made up of 16 amino acids. Germline V gene sequence: CDR1 SEHNR, CDR2 FQNEAQ (reference sequence). The CDR3 DNA is TGTGCCAGTGTAGGTTCTCGACCCTCTGGGGCCAACGTCCTGACTTTC. This sequence encodes CASVGSRPSGANVLTF. The full variable domain, its missing parts supplied by reference TRBV7-9 and TRBJ2-6, is DTGVSQNPRHKITKRGQNVTFRCDPISEHNRLYWYRQTLGQGPEFLTYFQNEAQLEKSRLLSDRFSAERPKGSFSTLEIQRTEQGDSAMYLCASVGSRPSGANVLTFGAGSRLTVL.

This clonotype has just a few counts. The chain employs TRBV19 and TRBJ2-1, with D possibly matching TRBD1 (6 bases). V lost 7 bases and J lost 9, with 28 bases in between. This CDR3 spans 17 amino acids. Germline V CDR1 and CDR2: LNHDA, SQIVND (reference sequence). The DNA for the CDR3 is TGTGCCAGTACCCCTCTCCGGGACACCCCCCCGGGTAGTGAGCAGTTCTTC. This encodes CASTPLRDTPPGSEQFF.

This clonotype came up a few times. The V call is TRBV7-9, the J call TRBJ2-7; D not certain. The CDR3 totals 12 residues. The V and J ends lost 5 bases and 7 bases respectively, with 12 bases between them. The germline V gene encodes CDR1 SEHNR and CDR2 FQNEAQ (reference sequence). As DNA, the CDR3 is TGTGCCAGCAGCCTTTTCGACGGAGAGCAGTACGTC. Translation: CASSLFDGEQYV.